This T cell receptor (beta chain) was captured in a study of cytomegalovirus exposure and HLA in healthy donors. The trim removed 0 bases at V and 5 bases at J, leaving 9 bases unmatched. Germline-derived CDR1 and CDR2 are GTSNPN and SVGIG (reference sequence). The CDR3 length is 15 residues. 13 Jbeta primers and 60 Vbeta primers were used for the PCR. How the authors handled the data: Roughly 9.9 million shared chains were among the approximately 82 million unique TCR beta chains that a later analysis counted. Assay: immunoSEQ multiplex PCR; the TCRdb copy retains only in-frame clones and omits some. That table gives V, J and clone size, and the DNA gave D and trimming. The table includes about 200,000 clones, approximately 79% detected once. Regarding this clone: Its matching antigen is unknown.

Study outcomes and limitations: Sequence variants that were highly shared formed a cluster that was likely a sequencing artifact.

V gene TRBV30 combines with J gene TRBJ2-7, with 8 bases lining up with TRBD2. The material sequenced was PBMCs. The receptor was derived from a man aged 50-59 years in good health and CMV-seronegative. CDR3 nucleotides: TGTGCCTGGAGTGTTCTAGCGGGCCGCGGGGACGAGCAGTACTTC. Protein product: CAWSVLAGRGDEQYF.